This is a list of T cell receptor beta chains from one sample in a study of persistence of HIV-infected CD4 T cells. What these receptors recognize is not known. TCRdb's table, derived via immunoSEQ multiplex PCR, lists solely in-frame clones and lacks some. The sample lists under 20,000 clones; 65% were seen once. Sequenced here: CD4+ T cells sorted from PBMCs after roughly 18-hour stimulation, sampled from a patient who received antiretroviral therapy. The receptors here all came from an adult woman with HIV who was CMV-seropositive. Each CDR3 is given with its conserved first and last residue. Clone size appears in some rows only: once, few, many, or a class for an expanded clone.

abundance	j_gene	v_gene	CDR3aa
.	TRBJ2-3	TRBV19	CASSLYLDSDTQYF
.	TRBJ1-1	TRBV12-3/TRBV12-4	CASSRTGGTEAFF
.	TRBJ2-3	TRBV5-4	CASSLRQRYTDTQYF
.	TRBJ1-1	TRBV12-3/TRBV12-4	CASTLTGRSEAFF
.	TRBJ1-3	TRBV30	CAWSVKGRRSGNTIYF
.	TRBJ1-1	TRBV6-5	CASSRLEAFF
.	TRBJ1-1	TRBV2	CASSVGTAVLEAFF
once	TRBJ2-2	TRBV24-1	CATSDPRTGGPRDTGELFF
.	TRBJ1-2	TRBV7-3	CASSLEGFNGYTF
.	TRBJ2-3	TRBV24-1	CATSGHRTDTQYF